Reported below is one T cell receptor beta chain. The method was immunoSEQ multiplex PCR; TCRdb's version includes in-frame clones alone and lacks a portion of them. The table includes about 360,000 clones, about 89% detected once. This record belongs to a study of blood T cell repertoires in COVID-19. V shed 8 bases, J shed 3 bases, and the junction held 6 bases outside the gene matches. CDR3 length: 14 residues. Germline V gene sequence: CDR1 MNHEY, CDR2 SMNVEV (reference sequence). This receptor was taken from a young man who had recovered from COVID-19. Sequenced: PBMCs or T cells enriched from blood (not recorded which). V usage is TRBV27 and J usage is TRBJ1-5; 8 bases match TRBD1. CDR3 amino acids: CASAPTGDNQPQHF. Written as DNA, the CDR3 is TGTGCCAGCGCTCCGACAGGGGACAATCAGCCCCAGCATTTT.